This T cell receptor beta chain was recorded in a study of T cells in Graves' hyperthyroidism and ophthalmopathy. Study details: Blood from the periphery was taken at initial diagnosis, before any treatment. Study results and limitations: It was a median around seven months before onset that the model predicted ophthalmopathy. Most thyroid clonotypes with frequency above 0.001 were detected in blood.

The sample holds a few counts of this clonotype. Its target is unknown. Germline CDR1 LGHNT, CDR2 FRNRAP. Trimming removed 3 bases from V and 5 bases from J, with 12 bases in between. This CDR3 comprises 14 residues. Template material for amplifying TCR beta CDR3 regions consisted of RNA transcripts. TCR CDR3 underwent first-round RT-PCR with the HTBI primer set. TCRdb called the multiplex PCR reads again in MiXCR, with one record for every CDR3 protein. The table shows about 500,000 distinct CDR3 sequences, with around 14% occurring only once. Graves' hyperthyroidism qualified as stable when ophthalmopathy did not progress within 18 months.

Sample: blood. This TCR derives from a woman aged 18 to 35 with Graves' hyperthyroidism. The chain joins TRBV12-5 to TRBJ2-3; D unclear. CDR3 sequence: CASGLAPPLDTQYF. In DNA, the CDR3 is TGTGCTAGTGGTTTAGCGCCCCCATTAGATACGCAGTATTTT.